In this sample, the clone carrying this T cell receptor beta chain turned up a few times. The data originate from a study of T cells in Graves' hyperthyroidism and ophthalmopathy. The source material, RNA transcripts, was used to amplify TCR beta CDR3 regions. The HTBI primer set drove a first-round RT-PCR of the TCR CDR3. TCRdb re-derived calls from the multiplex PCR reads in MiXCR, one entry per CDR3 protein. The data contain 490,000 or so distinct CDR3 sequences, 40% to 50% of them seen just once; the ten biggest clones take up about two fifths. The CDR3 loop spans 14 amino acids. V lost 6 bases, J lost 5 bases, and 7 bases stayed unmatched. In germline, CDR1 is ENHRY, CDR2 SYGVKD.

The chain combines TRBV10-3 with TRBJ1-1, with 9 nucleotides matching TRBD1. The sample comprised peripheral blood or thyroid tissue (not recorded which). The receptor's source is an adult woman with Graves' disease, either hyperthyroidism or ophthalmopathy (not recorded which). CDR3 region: CAIRWDREGTEAFF. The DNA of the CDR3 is TGTGCCATCAGGTGGGACAGGGAAGGGACTGAAGCTTTCTTT.